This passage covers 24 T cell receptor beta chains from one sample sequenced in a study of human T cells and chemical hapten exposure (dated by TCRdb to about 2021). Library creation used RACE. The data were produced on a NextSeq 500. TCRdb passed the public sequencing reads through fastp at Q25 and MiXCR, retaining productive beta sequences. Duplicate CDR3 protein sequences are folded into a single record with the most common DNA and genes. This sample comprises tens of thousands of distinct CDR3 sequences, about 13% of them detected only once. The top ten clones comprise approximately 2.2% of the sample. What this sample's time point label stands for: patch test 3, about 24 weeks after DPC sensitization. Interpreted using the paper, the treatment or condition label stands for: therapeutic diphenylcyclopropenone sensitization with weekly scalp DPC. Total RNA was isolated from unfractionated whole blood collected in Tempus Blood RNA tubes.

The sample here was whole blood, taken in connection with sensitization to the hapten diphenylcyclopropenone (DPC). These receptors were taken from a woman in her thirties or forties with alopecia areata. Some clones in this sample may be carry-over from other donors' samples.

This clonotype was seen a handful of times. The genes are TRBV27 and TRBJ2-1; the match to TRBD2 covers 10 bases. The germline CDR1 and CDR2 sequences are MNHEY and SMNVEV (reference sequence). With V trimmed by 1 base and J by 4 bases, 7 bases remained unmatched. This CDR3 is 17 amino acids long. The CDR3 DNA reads TGTGCCAGCAGTTTATACGCAAGCGGGGGGGCATACAATGAGCAGTTCTTC. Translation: CASSLYASGGAYNEQFF.

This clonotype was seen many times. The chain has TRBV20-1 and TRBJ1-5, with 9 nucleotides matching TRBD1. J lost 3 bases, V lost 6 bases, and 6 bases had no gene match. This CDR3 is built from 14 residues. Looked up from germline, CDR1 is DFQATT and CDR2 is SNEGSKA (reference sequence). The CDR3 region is CSAQDRGTNQPQHF. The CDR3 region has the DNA TGCAGTGCCCAAGACAGGGGGACCAATCAGCCCCAGCATTTT.

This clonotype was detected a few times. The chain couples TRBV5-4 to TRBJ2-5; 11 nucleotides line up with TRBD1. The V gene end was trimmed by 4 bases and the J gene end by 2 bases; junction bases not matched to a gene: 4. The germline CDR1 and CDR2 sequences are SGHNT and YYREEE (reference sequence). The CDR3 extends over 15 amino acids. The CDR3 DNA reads TGTGCCAGCAGCCCCCGGGACAGGGGGCAAGAGACCCAGTACTTC. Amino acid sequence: CASSPRDRGQETQYF.

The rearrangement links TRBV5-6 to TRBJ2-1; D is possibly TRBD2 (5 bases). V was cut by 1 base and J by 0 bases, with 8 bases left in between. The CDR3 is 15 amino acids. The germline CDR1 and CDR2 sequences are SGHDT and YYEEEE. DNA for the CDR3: TGTGCCAGCAGCTTGCGGGGTTTCTCCTACAATGAGCAGTTCTTC. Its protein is CASSLRGFSYNEQFF.

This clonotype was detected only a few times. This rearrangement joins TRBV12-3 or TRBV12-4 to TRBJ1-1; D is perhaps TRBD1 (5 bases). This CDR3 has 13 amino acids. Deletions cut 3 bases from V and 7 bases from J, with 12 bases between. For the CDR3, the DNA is TGTGCCAGCAGTTTGCAGGGCTGGGGTGAAGCTTTCTTT. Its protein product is CASSLQGWGEAFF.

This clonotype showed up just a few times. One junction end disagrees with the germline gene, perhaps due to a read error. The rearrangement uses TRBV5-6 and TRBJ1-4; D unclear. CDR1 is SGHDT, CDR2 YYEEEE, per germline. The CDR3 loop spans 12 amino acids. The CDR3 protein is CASSLAGRFGLF. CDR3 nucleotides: TGTGCCAGCAGCTTGGCCGGCCGTTTCGGGCTTTTT.

CDR3 sequence: CASSWVLTDTQYF. The CDR3 region has the DNA TGTGCCAGCAGTTGGGTCCTCACAGATACGCAGTATTTT. The J gene is TRBJ2-3, the V gene TRBV6-2 or TRBV6-3; D is unclear. Germline V gives CDR1 MNHEY, CDR2 SVGEGT. The CDR3 covers 13 residues. V dropped 4 bases and J dropped 2 bases, with 7 bases sitting between them.

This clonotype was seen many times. The CDR3 reads CASSLHPPGQVTLSGANVLTF. In DNA form, the CDR3 reads TGTGCCAGCAGTTTACATCCTCCGGGACAGGTGACCCTCTCTGGGGCCAACGTCCTGACTTTC. The rearrangement joins TRBV27 to TRBJ2-6; 8 bases are a match to TRBD1. There are 21 residues in the CDR3. V trimming: 2 bases; J trimming: 0 bases; junction bases outside the gene matches: 15. Per the germline V gene, CDR1 is MNHEY and CDR2 is SMNVEV (reference sequence).

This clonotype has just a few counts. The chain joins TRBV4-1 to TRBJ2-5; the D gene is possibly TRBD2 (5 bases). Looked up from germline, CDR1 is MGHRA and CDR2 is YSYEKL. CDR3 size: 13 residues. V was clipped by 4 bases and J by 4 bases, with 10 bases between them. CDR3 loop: CASSLLGSETQYF. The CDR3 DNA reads TGCGCCAGCAGCCTACTAGGATCAGAGACCCAGTACTTC.

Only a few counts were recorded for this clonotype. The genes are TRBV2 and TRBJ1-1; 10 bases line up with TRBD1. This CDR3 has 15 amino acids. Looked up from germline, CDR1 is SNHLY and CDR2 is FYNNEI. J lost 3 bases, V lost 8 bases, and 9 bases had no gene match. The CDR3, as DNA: TGTGCCAGCCGCCGACAGGGGGCTTATCACACTGAAGCTTTCTTT. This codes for CASRRQGAYHTEAFF.

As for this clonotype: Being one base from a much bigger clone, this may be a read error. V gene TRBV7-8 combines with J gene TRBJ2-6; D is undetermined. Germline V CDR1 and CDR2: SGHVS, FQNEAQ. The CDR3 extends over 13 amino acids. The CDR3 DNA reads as TGTGTCAGCAGCTCCCGTTGGGCCAACGTCCTGACTTTC. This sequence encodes CVSSSRWANVLTF.

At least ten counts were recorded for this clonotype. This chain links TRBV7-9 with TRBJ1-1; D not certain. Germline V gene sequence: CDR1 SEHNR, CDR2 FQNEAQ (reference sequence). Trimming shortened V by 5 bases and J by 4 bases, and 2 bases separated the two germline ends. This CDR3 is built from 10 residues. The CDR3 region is CASSITEAFF. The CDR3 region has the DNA TGTGCCAGCAGCATCACTGAAGCTTTCTTT.

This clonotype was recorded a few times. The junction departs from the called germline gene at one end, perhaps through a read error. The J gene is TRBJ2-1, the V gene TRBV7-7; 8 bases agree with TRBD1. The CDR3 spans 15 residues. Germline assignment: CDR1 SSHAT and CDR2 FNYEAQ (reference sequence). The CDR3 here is CASSMGQEVYNEQFF. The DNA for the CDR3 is TGTGCTAGCAGCATGGGACAGGAGGTATACAATGAGCAGTTCTTC. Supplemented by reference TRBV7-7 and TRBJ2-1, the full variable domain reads GAGVSQSPRYKVTKRGQDVTLRCDPISSHATLYWYQQALGQGPEFLTYFNYEAQPDKSGLPSDRFSAERPEGSISTLTIQRTEQRDSAMYRCASSMGQEVYNEQFFGPGTRLTVL.

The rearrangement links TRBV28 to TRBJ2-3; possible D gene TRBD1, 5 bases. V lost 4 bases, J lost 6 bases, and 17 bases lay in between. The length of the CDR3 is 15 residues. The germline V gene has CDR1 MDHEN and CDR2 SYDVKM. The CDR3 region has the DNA TGTGCCAGCAGTTCGCCCGGGCTAAAGGGGGATACGCAGTATTTT. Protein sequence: CASSSPGLKGDTQYF. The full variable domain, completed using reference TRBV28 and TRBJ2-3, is DVKVTQSSRYLVKRTGEKVFLECVQDMDHENMFWYRQDPGLGLRLIYFSYDVKMKEKGDIPEGYSVSREKKERFSLILESASTNQTSMYLCASSSPGLKGDTQYFGPGTRLTVL.

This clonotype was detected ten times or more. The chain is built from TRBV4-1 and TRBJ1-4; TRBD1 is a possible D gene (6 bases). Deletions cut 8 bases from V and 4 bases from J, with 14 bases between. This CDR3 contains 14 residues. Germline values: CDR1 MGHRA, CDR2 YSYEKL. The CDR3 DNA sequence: TGCGCCAGCTCCGTCGGGGGCTTTAATGAAAAACTGTTTTTT. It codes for CASSVGGFNEKLFF.

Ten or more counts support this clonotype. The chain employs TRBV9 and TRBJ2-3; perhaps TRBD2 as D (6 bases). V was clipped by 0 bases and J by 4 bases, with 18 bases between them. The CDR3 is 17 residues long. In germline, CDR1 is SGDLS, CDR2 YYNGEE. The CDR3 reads CASSVVGGLTSADTQYF. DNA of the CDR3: TGTGCCAGCAGCGTAGTTGGGGGGTTAACAAGCGCAGATACGCAGTATTTT.

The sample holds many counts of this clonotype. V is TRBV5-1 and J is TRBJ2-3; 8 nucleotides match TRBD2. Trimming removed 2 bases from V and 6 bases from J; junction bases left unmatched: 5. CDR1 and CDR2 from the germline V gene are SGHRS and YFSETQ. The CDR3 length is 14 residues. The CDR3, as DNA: TGCGCCAGCAGCTTTACCGGGAGGGCGGATACGCAGTATTTT. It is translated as CASSFTGRADTQYF.

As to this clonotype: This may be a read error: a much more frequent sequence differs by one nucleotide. CDR3 coding DNA: TGTACCAGCTCACCAGGGACAGGGCCAGATACGCAGTATTTT. Protein product: CTSSPGTGPDTQYF. V is TRBV18 and J is TRBJ2-3; TRBD1 matches at 9 bases. CDR1 is KGHSH, CDR2 LQKENI, per germline. The CDR3 is 14 residues long.

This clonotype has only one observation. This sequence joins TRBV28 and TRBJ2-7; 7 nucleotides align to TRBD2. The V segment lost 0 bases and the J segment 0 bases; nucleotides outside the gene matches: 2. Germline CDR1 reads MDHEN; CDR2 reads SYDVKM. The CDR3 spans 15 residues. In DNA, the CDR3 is TGTGCCAGCAGTTTATGGGCGGGAGTCTCCTACGAGCAGTACTTC. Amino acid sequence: CASSLWAGVSYEQYF.

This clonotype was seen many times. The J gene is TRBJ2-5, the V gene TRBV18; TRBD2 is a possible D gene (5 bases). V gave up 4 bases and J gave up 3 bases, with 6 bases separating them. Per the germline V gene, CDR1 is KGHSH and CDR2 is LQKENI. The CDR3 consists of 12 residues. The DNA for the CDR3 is TGTGCCAGCTCACGAGGGAAAGAGACCCAGTACTTC. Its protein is CASSRGKETQYF.

The CDR3 nucleotides are TGTGCCAGTAGTCCCGGGACAGCGGGACTCAACCTCTACAATGAGCAGTTCTTC. It specifies CASSPGTAGLNLYNEQFF. The chain has TRBV19 and TRBJ2-1; D may be TRBD1 or TRBD2 (7 bases each). From germline, CDR1 is LNHDA and CDR2 SQIVND (reference sequence). The CDR3 runs to 18 residues. The V end was cut by 5 bases, the J end by 3 bases, with 23 bases between. Combining the CDR3 with reference TRBV19 and TRBJ2-1 gives the whole variable domain DGGITQSPKYLFRKEGQNVTLSCEQNLNHDAMYWYRQDPGQGLRLIYYSQIVNDFQKGDIAEGYSVSREKKESFPLTVTSAQKNPTAFYLCASSPGTAGLNLYNEQFFGPGTRLTVL.

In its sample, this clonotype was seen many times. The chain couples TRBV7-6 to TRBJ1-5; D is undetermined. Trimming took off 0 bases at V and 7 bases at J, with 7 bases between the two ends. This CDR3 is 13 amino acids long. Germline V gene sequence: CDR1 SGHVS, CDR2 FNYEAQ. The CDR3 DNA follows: TGTGCCAGCAGCTTAGCGATGGGACAGCCCCAGCATTTT. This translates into CASSLAMGQPQHF. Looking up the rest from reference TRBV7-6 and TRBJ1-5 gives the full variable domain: GAGVSQSPRYKVTKRGQDVALRCDPISGHVSLYWYRQALGQGPEFLTYFNYEAQQDKSGLPNDRFSAERPEGSISTLTIQRTEQRDSAMYRCASSLAMGQPQHFGDGTRLSIL.

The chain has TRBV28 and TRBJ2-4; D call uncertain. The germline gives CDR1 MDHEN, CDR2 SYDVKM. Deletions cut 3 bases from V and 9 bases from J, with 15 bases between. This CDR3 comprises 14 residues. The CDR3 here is CASSFGDTYPIQYF. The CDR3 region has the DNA TGTGCCAGCAGTTTCGGCGACACCTATCCCATTCAGTACTTC.

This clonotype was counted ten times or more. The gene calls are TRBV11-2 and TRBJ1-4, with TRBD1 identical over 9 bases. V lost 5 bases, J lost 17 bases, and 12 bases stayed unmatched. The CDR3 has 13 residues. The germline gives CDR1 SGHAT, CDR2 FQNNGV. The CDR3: CASSPGQGRKGFF. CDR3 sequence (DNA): TGTGCCAGCAGCCCGGGACAGGGCAGGAAAGGTTTTTTT.